This TCR beta chain was retrieved from a study of technical replicates of blood from several donors. This CDR3 comprises 16 residues. Trimming removed 0 bases from V and 0 bases from J; junction bases left unmatched: 0. Germline values: CDR1 SGDLS, CDR2 YYNGEE. The data were produced by immunoSEQ multiplex PCR, yet TCRdb's version contains in-frame clones alone and is incomplete. Of about 88,000 clones listed, 94% were seen once; the top ten hold more than 0.2%. Sequenced input: T cells isolated from PBMCs. The receptor comes from a human donor in good health. The chain carries TRBV9 and TRBJ2-7; 13 bases align to TRBD2. For the CDR3, the DNA is TGTGCCAGCAGCGTAGGGACTAGCGGGAGCTCCTACGAGCAGTACTTC. The encoded protein is CASSVGTSGSSYEQYF. The whole variable domain, remainder taken from reference TRBV9 and TRBJ2-7, is DSGVTQTPKHLITATGQRVTLRCSPRSGDLSVYWYQQSLDQGLQFLIQYYNGEERAKGNILERFSAQQFPDLHSELNLSSLELGDSALYFCASSVGTSGSSYEQYFGPGTRLTVT.